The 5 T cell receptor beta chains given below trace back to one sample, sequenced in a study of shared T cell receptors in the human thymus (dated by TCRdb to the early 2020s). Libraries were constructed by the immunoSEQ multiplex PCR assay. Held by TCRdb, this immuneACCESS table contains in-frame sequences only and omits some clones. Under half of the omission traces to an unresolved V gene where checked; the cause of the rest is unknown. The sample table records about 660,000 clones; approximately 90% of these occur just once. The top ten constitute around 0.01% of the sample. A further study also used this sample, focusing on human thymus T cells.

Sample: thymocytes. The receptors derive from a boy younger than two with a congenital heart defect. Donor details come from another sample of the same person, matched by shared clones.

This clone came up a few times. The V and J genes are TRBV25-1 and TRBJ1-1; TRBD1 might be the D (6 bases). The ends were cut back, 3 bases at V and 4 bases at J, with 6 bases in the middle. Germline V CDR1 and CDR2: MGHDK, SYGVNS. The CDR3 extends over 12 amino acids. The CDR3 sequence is CASSEGATEAFF. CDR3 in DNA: TGTGCCAGCAGTGAGGGGGCCACTGAAGCTTTCTTT.

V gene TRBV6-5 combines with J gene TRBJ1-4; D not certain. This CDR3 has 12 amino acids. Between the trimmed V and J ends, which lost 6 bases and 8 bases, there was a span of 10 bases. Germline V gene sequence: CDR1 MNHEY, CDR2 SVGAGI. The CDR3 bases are TGTGCCAGCAGCCGGCGAGGGGAAAAACTGTTTTTT. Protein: CASSRRGEKLFF.

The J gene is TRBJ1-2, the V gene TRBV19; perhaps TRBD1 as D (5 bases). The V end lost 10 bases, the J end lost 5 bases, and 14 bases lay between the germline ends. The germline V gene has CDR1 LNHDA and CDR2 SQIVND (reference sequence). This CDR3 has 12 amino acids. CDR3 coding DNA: TGTGCCACCAGGGCGAGAGGATATGGCTACACCTTC. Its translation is CATRARGYGYTF.

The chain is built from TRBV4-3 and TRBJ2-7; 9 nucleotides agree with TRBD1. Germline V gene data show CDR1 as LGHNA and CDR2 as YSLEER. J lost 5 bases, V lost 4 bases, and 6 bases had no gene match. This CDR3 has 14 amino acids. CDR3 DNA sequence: TGCGCCAGCAGCCTGAACAGGGGGCTGGACGAGCAGTACTTC. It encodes CASSLNRGLDEQYF.

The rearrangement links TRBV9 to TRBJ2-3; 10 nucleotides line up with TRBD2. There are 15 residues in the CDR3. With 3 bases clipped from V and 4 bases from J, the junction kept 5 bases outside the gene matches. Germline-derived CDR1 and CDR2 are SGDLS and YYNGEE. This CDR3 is CASSGPAGGSDTQYF. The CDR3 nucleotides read TGTGCCAGCAGCGGTCCAGCGGGAGGGTCAGATACGCAGTATTTT.